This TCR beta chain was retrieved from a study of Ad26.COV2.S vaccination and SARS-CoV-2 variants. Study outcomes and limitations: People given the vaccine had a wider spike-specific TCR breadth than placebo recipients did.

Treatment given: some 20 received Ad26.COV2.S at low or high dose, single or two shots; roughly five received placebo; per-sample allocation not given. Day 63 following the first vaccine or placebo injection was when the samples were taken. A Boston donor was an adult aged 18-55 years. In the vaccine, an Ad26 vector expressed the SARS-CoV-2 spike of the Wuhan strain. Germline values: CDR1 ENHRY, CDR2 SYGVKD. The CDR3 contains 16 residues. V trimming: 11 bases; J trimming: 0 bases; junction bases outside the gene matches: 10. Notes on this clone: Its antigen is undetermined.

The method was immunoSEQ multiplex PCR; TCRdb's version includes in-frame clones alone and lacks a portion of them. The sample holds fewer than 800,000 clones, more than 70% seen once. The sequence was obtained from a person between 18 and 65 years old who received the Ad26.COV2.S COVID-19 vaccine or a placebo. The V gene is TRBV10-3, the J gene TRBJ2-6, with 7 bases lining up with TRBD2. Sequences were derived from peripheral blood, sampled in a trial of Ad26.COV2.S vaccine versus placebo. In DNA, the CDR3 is TGTGCCTCGGGGGGAGGGTCCAGCTCTGGGGCCAACGTCCTGACTTTC. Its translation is CASGGGSSSGANVLTF.